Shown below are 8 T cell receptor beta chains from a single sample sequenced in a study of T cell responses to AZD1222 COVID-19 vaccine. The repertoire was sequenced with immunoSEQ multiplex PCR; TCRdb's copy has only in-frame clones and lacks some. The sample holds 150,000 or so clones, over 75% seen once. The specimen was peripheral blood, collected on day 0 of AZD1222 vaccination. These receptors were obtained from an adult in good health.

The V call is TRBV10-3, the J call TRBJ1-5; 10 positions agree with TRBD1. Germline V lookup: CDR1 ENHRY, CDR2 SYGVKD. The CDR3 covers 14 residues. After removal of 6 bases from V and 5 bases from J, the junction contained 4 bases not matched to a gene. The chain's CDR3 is CAIREGQGDQPQHF. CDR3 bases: TGTGCCATCAGGGAAGGACAGGGGGATCAGCCCCAGCATTTT.

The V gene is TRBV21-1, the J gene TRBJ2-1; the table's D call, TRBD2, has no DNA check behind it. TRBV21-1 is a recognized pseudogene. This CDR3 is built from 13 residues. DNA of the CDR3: TGTGCCAGCGGAAGCCCCCAACGAGGTGAGCAGTTCTTC. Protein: CASGSPQRGEQFF.

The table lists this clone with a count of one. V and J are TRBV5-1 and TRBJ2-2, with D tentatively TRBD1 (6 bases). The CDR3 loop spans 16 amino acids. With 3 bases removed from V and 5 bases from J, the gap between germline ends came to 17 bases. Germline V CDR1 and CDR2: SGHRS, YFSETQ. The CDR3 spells CASSSTGLASTGELFF. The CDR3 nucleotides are TGCGCCAGCAGCTCCACAGGGCTAGCTTCGACCGGGGAGCTGTTTTTT.

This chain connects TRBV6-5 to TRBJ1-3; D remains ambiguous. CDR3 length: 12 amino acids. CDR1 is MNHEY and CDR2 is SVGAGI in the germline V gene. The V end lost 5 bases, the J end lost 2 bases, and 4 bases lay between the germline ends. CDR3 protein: CASSPAGNTIYF. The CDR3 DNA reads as TGTGCCAGCAGTCCGGCTGGAAACACCATATATTTT.

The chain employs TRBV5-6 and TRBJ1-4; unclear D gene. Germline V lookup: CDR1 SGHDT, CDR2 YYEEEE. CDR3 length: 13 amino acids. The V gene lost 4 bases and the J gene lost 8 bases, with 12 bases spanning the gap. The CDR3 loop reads CASSQTVGEKLFF. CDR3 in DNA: TGTGCCAGCAGCCAGACGGTCGGGGAAAAACTGTTTTTT.

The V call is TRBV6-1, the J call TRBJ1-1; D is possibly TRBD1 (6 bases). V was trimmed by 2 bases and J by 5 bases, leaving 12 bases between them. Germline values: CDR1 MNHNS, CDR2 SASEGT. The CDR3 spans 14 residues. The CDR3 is CASSESGARTEAFF. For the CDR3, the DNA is TGTGCCAGCAGTGAATCGGGGGCACGAACTGAAGCTTTCTTT.

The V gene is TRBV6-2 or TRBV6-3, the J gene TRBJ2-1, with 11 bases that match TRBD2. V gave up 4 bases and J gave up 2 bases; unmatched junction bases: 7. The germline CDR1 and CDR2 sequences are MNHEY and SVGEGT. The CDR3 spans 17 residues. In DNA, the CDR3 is TGTGCCAGCAGTTTCGCGACTAGCGGGAATACCTACAATGAGCAGTTCTTC. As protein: CASSFATSGNTYNEQFF.

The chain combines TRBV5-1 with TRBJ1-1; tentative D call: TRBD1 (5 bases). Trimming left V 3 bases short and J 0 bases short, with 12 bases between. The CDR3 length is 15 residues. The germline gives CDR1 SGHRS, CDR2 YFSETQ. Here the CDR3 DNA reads TGCGCCAGCAGCTGGGTTGGGACCCTGAACACTGAAGCTTTCTTT. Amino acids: CASSWVGTLNTEAFF. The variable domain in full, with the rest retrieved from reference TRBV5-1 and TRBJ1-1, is KAGVTQTPRYLIKTRGQQVTLSCSPISGHRSVSWYQQTPGQGLQFLFEYFSETQRNKGNFPGRFSGRQFSNSRSEMNVSTLELGDSALYLCASSWVGTLNTEAFFGQGTRLTVV.